Listed here are 31 T cell receptor delta chains from one sample, sequenced in a study of gamma-delta T cells after stem cell transplantation. TCRdb fed the RT-PCR reads to CATT. This sample yields around 2,900 delta-chain clones, of which approximately 5.1% are seen a single time; 35% belongs to the top ten. The material sequenced was gamma-delta T cells. These receptors all stem from a human donor. It is not recorded whose cells these are; they may come from a transplant donor.

Only a few counts were recorded for this clone. TCRdb's listed protein matches a much larger clone and diverges from this DNA's translation at residue 4, likely through a read error; the protein shown comes from the DNA. The rearrangement links TRDV2 to TRDJ1; D possibly corresponds to TRDD3 (5 bases). The CDR3 contains 16 residues. V was clipped by 5 bases and J by 1 base, with 19 bases between them. Germline CDR1 reads GEAIGNYY; CDR2 reads EKD. The CDR3 nucleotides read TGTGCCTGTGGCATCTTACTCAGGGGAACCACCGATAAACTCATCTTT. It encodes CACGILLRGTTDKLIF.

This clone has just a few counts. A far larger clone lies a single base away; this is likely a read error. Additional DNA sequences in this sample encode the identical CDR3. The chain recombines TRDV2 with TRDJ1; TRDD3 aligns across 8 bases. The CDR3 length is 14 residues. Looked up from germline, CDR1 is GEAIGNYY and CDR2 is EKD. The CDR3 DNA follows: TGTGCCTGTGACATAATTGGGGGATCCGATAAACTTATCTTT. Residues: CACDIIGGSDKLIF.

Of note for this clone: TCRdb records a much larger clone's protein for this DNA, with a difference at residue 7 that likely arises from a read error; the protein given is the translation of the DNA. V is TRDV2 and J is TRDJ3; 8 bases align to TRDD3. This CDR3 is 20 amino acids long. CDR1 is GEAIGNYY, CDR2 EKD, per germline. V lost 1 base, J lost 0 bases, and 10 bases stayed unmatched. The CDR3: CACDTTRGYSSSWDTRQMFF. CDR3 nucleotide sequence: TGTGCCTGTGACACGACTAGGGGATACTCGAGCTCCTGGGACACCCGACAGATGTTTTTC.

This clone rates as large. Other DNA sequences in the sample encode the same CDR3. The chain uses TRDV2 and TRDJ3; tentative D call: TRDD3 (5 bases). The CDR3 is 18 residues long. Trimming shortened V by 0 bases and J by 0 bases, and 11 bases separated the two germline ends. Germline V gives CDR1 GEAIGNYY, CDR2 EKD. The CDR3 sequence is CACDTGWVSSWDTRQMFF. The CDR3 DNA follows: TGTGCCTGTGACACCGGCTGGGTTAGCTCCTGGGACACCCGACAGATGTTTTTC.

The rearrangement uses TRDV2 and TRDJ1; 13 bases map to TRDD3. V lost 3 bases, J lost 0 bases, and 6 bases stayed unmatched. CDR3 length: 17 amino acids. CDR1 GEAIGNYY and CDR2 EKD come from the germline V gene. The DNA for the CDR3 is TGTGCCTGTGACGTACTGGGGGATACGCGGTACACCGATAAACTCATCTTT. Its translation is CACDVLGDTRYTDKLIF.

Worth noting for this clone: TCRdb records a much larger clone's protein for this DNA, with a difference at residue 4 that likely arises from a read error; the protein given is the translation of the DNA. The rearrangement joins TRDV2 to TRDJ1; either TRDD2 or TRDD3 may fit D (6 bases each). Germline CDR1 GEAIGNYY, CDR2 EKD. The CDR3 length is 17 residues. The DNA of the CDR3 is TGTGCCTGTGGCACCGTGGGGATCCTACCTAACACCGATAAACTCATCTTT. Translation: CACGTVGILPNTDKLIF.

This clone was observed at least ten times. One base separates it from a far larger clone, so it is likely a read error. The rearrangement links TRDV2 to TRDJ1, with 9 bases fitting TRDD3. V shed 5 bases, J shed 1 base, and the junction held 13 bases outside the gene matches. This CDR3 is 17 amino acids long. The germline gives CDR1 GEAIGNYY, CDR2 EKD. The CDR3 DNA is TGTGCCTGTGGCACAGTGGGGGATATAAGGTCCACCGATAAACTCATCTTT. This codes for CACGTVGDIRSTDKLIF.

As regards this clone: The TCRdb protein comes from a much larger clone and disagrees with this DNA's translation at residue 4, likely due to a read error; the protein given here is derived from the DNA. V gene TRDV2 combines with J gene TRDJ1, with 13 bases aligning to TRDD3. The V and J ends lost 5 bases and 0 bases, in that order; junction bases with no gene match: 11. CDR1 GEAIGNYY and CDR2 EKD come from the germline V gene. This CDR3 has 18 amino acids. In DNA, the CDR3 is TGTGCCTGTGGCGCCGTACTGGGGGATACGCGGGACACCGATAAACTCATCTTT. It is translated as CACGAVLGDTRDTDKLIF.

A remark on this clone: The protein given by TCRdb reflects a much larger clone and differs at residue 11 from this DNA's translation, likely from a read error; the protein shown is the DNA's translation. The chain employs TRDV2 and TRDJ1; no clear D gene. CDR1 and CDR2 from the germline V gene are GEAIGNYY and EKD. The CDR3 is made up of 15 amino acids. The CDR3 protein is CACDTVGVHTNKLIF. In DNA form, the CDR3 reads TGTGCCTGTGACACCGTCGGGGTTCACACCAATAAACTCATCTTT.

V usage is TRDV2 and J usage is TRDJ1, with 8 positions matching TRDD3. V gave up 0 bases and J gave up 0 bases; unmatched junction bases: 11. This CDR3 is 18 amino acids long. From germline, CDR1 is GEAIGNYY and CDR2 EKD. Here the CDR3 reads CACDTVHRLGEYTDKLIF. In nucleotides, the CDR3 is TGTGCCTGTGACACCGTCCATCGTCTGGGGGAGTACACCGATAAACTCATCTTT.

As to this clone: This likely reflects a read error, since a far larger clone is one base away. The chain joins TRDV2 to TRDJ1, with TRDD3 matching over 9 bases. Germline V lookup: CDR1 GEAIGNYY, CDR2 EKD. CDR3 length: 20 amino acids. The CDR3 sequence: CACDTVVLGDPRPYTDNLIF. For the CDR3, the DNA is TGTGCCTGTGACACGGTGGTACTGGGGGACCCTCGACCCTACACCGATAATCTCATCTTT.

This clone was counted only a few times. A read error is the likely source, as a far larger clone sits one nucleotide away. The sample carries other DNA sequences with the same CDR3. The J gene is TRDJ1, the V gene TRDV2; 7 nucleotides match TRDD3. Germline V gene data show CDR1 as GEAIGNYY and CDR2 as EKD. The CDR3 has 19 amino acids. CDR3: CACDTVTIALGTHTDKLIF. The CDR3 nucleotides read TGTGCCTGCGACACGGTCACCATCGCACTGGGGACCCACACCGATAAACTCATCTTT.

This clone was detected only a few times. This sequence joins TRDV1 and TRDJ1, with 9 bases that match TRDD3. The CDR3 is 22 amino acids. V was pared by 4 bases and J by 4 bases, with 28 bases of the junction left unmatched. Per germline, CDR1 TSWWSYY and CDR2 QGS. The CDR3 DNA reads TGTGCTCTTGGGGTTCCCCTACGCCGACCTTCTGGGGGATGGCCCACTAACGATAAACTCATCTTT. Its translation is CALGVPLRRPSGGWPTNDKLIF.

This clone turned up a few times. Given a far larger clone just one base away, this is likely a sequencing read error. The chain has TRDV2 and TRDJ1; TRDD3 agrees at 10 bases. This CDR3 has 20 amino acids. CDR1 and CDR2 (germline): GEAIGNYY, EKD. The CDR3 DNA follows: TGTGCCTGTGACACGGTCTATGGGGGGGATACGCGGGGGGCCACCGATGAACTCATCTTT. Its translation: CACDTVYGGDTRGATDELIF.

Note on this clone: The protein TCRdb gives is from a much larger clone and does not agree with this DNA's translation at residue 16, likely a read error; the protein shown here comes from the DNA. V and J are TRDV2 and TRDJ1, with 13 bases matching TRDD3. Germline values: CDR1 GEAIGNYY, CDR2 EKD. The CDR3 is 18 residues long. Written as DNA, the CDR3 is TGTGCCTGTGACGCCGTACTGGGGGATACGCGGGACACCGATAAACCCATCTTT. It is translated as CACDAVLGDTRDTDKPIF.

On this clone itself: A far larger clone differs by one base, so this is likely a read error. The rearrangement uses TRDV2 and TRDJ1; 7 bases are shared with TRDD3. The V and J ends lost 5 bases and 0 bases, in that order; junction bases with no gene match: 8. CDR3 length: 15 residues. The germline V gene has CDR1 GEAIGNYY and CDR2 EKD. As DNA, the CDR3 is TGTGCCTGTGGCACTCTGGGGGTCTACACCGATAAACTCATCTTT. Translating gives CACGTLGVYTDKLIF.

This clone is judged large. Additional DNA sequences in this sample encode the identical CDR3. The chain recombines TRDV2 with TRDJ1; 10 nucleotides line up with TRDD3. V was pared by 1 base and J by 4 bases, with 11 bases of the junction left unmatched. The CDR3 is 17 residues long. Germline CDR1 and CDR2: GEAIGNYY and EKD. CDR3 sequence reads: CACDTVEGGYAVDKLIF. DNA for the CDR3: TGTGCCTGTGACACGGTTGAAGGGGGATACGCGGTCGATAAACTCATCTTT.

Note on this clone: The TCRdb protein comes from a much larger clone and disagrees with this DNA's translation at residue 9, likely due to a read error; the protein given here is derived from the DNA. The rearrangement joins TRDV2 to TRDJ1, with D uncertain. This CDR3 is built from 15 residues. The V gene's germline CDR1 is GEAIGNYY and CDR2 EKD. V gave up 0 bases and J gave up 0 bases, with 10 bases separating them. CDR3 sequence (DNA): TGTGCCTGTGACACCATTGGCCTTAACACCGATAAACTCATCTTT. It yields the protein CACDTIGLNTDKLIF.

About this clone itself: The protein recorded in TCRdb matches a much larger clone and deviates from this DNA's translation at residue 4, suggesting a read error; the protein here is obtained by translating the DNA. CDR3 in amino acids: CACGGIRSDKLIF. The DNA for the CDR3 is TGTGCCTGTGGGGGGATACGGTCCGATAAACTCATCTTT. The V and J genes are TRDV2 and TRDJ1; 10 nucleotides match TRDD3. This CDR3 is 13 amino acids long. Germline values: CDR1 GEAIGNYY, CDR2 EKD. V shed 5 bases and J 3 bases; nucleotides not matched to a gene: 2.

This clone was counted only a few times. The TCRdb protein comes from a much larger clone and disagrees with this DNA's translation at residue 4, likely due to a read error; the protein given here is derived from the DNA. The chain recombines TRDV2 with TRDJ1; 10 bases align to TRDD3. The trim removed 4 bases at V and 7 bases at J, leaving 8 bases unmatched. The CDR3 consists of 14 residues. Germline assignment: CDR1 GEAIGNYY and CDR2 EKD. The CDR3 is CACEPLGDKSKLIF. The CDR3 DNA follows: TGTGCCTGTGAACCTCTGGGGGATAAGAGTAAACTCATCTTT.

This clone appeared many times. TCRdb has a much larger clone's protein, which differs at residue 4 from the translation of this DNA, likely because of a read error; what is shown is the protein translated from the DNA. DNA for the CDR3: TGTGCCTGTGGCATACTGGGGGATAGTACCTGGGACACCCGACAGATGTTTTTC. Translating it yields CACGILGDSTWDTRQMFF. V and J are TRDV2 and TRDJ3; 11 bases agree with TRDD3. Germline V gene lookup returns CDR1 GEAIGNYY and CDR2 EKD. The CDR3 runs 18 residues. Unmatched junction bases numbered 7, after V lost 5 bases and J lost 2 bases.

This clone came up a few times. A far larger clone is only one base removed, so a read error is likely. The same CDR3 also results from other DNA sequences found in this sample. The J gene is TRDJ1, the V gene TRDV2, with 7 bases aligning to TRDD3. The CDR3 consists of 19 residues. The V gene's germline CDR1 is GEAIGNYY and CDR2 EKD. DNA of the CDR3: TGTGCCTGTGAACCAATGGCGGATCATACTGGGGCGAACACTGATAAACTCATCTTT. It yields the protein CACEPMADHTGANTDKLIF.

The table lists this clone with a few counts. The TCRdb record carries a much larger clone's protein, which differs from this DNA's translation at residue 9; a read error is the likely cause, and the protein listed here is the DNA translation. This chain joins TRDV2 and TRDJ1; possibly TRDD3 for D (5 bases). CDR1 GEAIGNYY and CDR2 EKD come from the germline V gene. V lost 0 bases, J lost 3 bases, and 22 bases lay in between. The CDR3 is 18 residues long. For the CDR3, the DNA is TGTGCCTGTGACACCGTAAGTGGGGAATACGCTCGTTCCGATAAACTCATCTTT. It translates to CACDTVSGEYARSDKLIF.

This clone is labeled medium-sized. Other DNA sequences in the same sample also yield this CDR3. V and J are TRDV2 and TRDJ1; TRDD3 agrees at 11 bases. This CDR3 is 16 amino acids long. V was pared by 1 base and J by 5 bases, with 8 bases of the junction left unmatched. The germline V gene has CDR1 GEAIGNYY and CDR2 EKD. This CDR3 is CACDTLLGDRKDKLIF. CDR3 DNA sequence: TGTGCCTGTGACACTTTACTGGGGGATAGAAAGGATAAACTCATCTTT.

This clone showed up just a few times. A far larger clone is one base from this, pointing to a likely read error. The sample contains more than one DNA sequence encoding this CDR3. V and J are TRDV2 and TRDJ1; no firm D call. Trimming pared 0 bases from V and 2 bases from J, leaving 9 bases between. Germline V lookup: CDR1 GEAIGNYY, CDR2 EKD. CDR3 length: 14 amino acids. The CDR3: CACDTVLETDKLIF. The CDR3 nucleotides read TGTGCCTGTGACACCGTACTAGAAACCGATAAACTCATCTTT.

Notes on this clone: TCRdb's protein for this DNA is that of a much larger clone and differs from the translation at residue 15, likely a read error; the protein shown is the DNA translation. The gene calls are TRDV2 and TRDJ1; 13 nucleotides line up with TRDD3. This CDR3 region has 17 residues. Germline CDR1 and CDR2: GEAIGNYY and EKD. The CDR3 is CACDSINWGIRADKPIF. For the CDR3, the DNA is TGTGCCTGTGACAGTATCAACTGGGGGATACGGGCCGATAAACCCATCTTT.

This clone occurred a few times. The TCRdb protein, from a much larger clone, departs from this DNA's translation at residue 8, likely by read error; the protein shown derives from the DNA. This chain uses TRDV2 with TRDJ1; tentative D call: TRDD3 (5 bases). CDR1 GEAIGNYY and CDR2 EKD come from the germline V gene. This CDR3 is 15 amino acids long. V was pared by 3 bases and J by 1 base, with 14 bases between. The CDR3 region is CACDLMDIPTDKLIF. In nucleotides, the CDR3 is TGTGCCTGTGACTTAATGGATATCCCCACCGATAAACTCATCTTT.

This clone was picked up a small number of times. TCRdb assigns this DNA the protein of a much larger clone, which departs from its translation at residue 11; this likely reflects a read error, and the protein shown comes from translating the DNA. The chain has TRDV2 and TRDJ1; 13 nucleotides line up with TRDD3. This CDR3 region has 18 residues. V gave up 3 bases and J gave up 0 bases; unmatched junction bases: 9. The V gene's germline CDR1 is GEAIGNYY and CDR2 EKD. Here the CDR3 reads CACDPILGDTRDTDKLIF. CDR3 DNA: TGTGCCTGTGACCCTATACTGGGGGATACGCGGGACACCGATAAACTCATCTTT.

Only a few counts were recorded for this clone. TCRdb attributes to this sequence the protein of a much larger clone, which differs from the DNA translation at residue 7; a read error is likely, and the protein displayed is translated from the DNA. The chain is built from TRDV2 and TRDJ1, with 12 bases fitting TRDD3. This CDR3 is 18 amino acids long. Germline trimming cut 1 base from V and 0 bases from J; bases unmatched to any gene: 8. Per the germline V gene, CDR1 is GEAIGNYY and CDR2 is EKD. Here the CDR3 DNA reads TGTGCCTGTGACACGCTGGCTGGGGGATACGAGAACACCGATAAACTCATCTTT. This translates into CACDTLAGGYENTDKLIF.

Worth noting for this clone: This may be a read error, as it is one base from a much larger clone. The J gene is TRDJ1, the V gene TRDV2; D possibly corresponds to TRDD3 (5 bases). V lost 1 base and J 0 bases, leaving 29 bases between the germline ends. CDR3 length equals 21 residues. Germline V lookup: CDR1 GEAIGNYY, CDR2 EKD. The CDR3 is CACDTVLKLEVPNAYTDKLIF. The CDR3 DNA is TGTGCCTGTGACACGGTTCTGAAACTGGAGGTCCCCAACGCGTACACCGATAAACTCATCTTT.

A remark on this clone: The TCRdb protein comes from a much larger clone and disagrees with this DNA's translation at residue 14, likely due to a read error; the protein given here is derived from the DNA. Other DNA sequences in the sample encode the same CDR3. The rearrangement joins TRDV2 to TRDJ1; 7 nucleotides line up with TRDD3. Germline CDR1 is GEAIGNYY and CDR2 is EKD. The CDR3 has 17 amino acids. The CDR3 DNA is TGTGCCTGTGACACGGTGGGGGACCCCGAGGACACCGATAACCTCATCTTT. This codes for CACDTVGDPEDTDNLIF.